The sequence of this T cell receptor (beta chain) was determined in a study of T cells in Graves' hyperthyroidism and ophthalmopathy. Turning to the study itself: Peripheral blood was obtained at initial diagnosis, preceding any treatment. Study-wide points: A median 6.5 months before onset, the model predicted ophthalmopathy. Blood shared most expanded thyroid clonotypes above 0.001.

Template material for amplifying TCR beta CDR3 regions consisted of RNA transcripts. RT-PCR in the first round (using the HTBI primer set) targeted the TCR CDR3. MiXCR, run by TCRdb on the multiplex PCR reads, gives a single entry per CDR3 protein. This table has under 350,000 distinct CDR3 sequences, about 18% appearing once. This clonotype was counted ten times or more. The antigen is undetermined. Lactation, pregnancy, other autoimmune disease or uncontrolled infection excluded patients. The CDR3 consists of 15 residues. The V end lost 2 bases, the J end lost 0 bases, and 11 bases lay between the germline ends. The germline V gene encodes CDR1 MNHEY and CDR2 SMNVEV (reference sequence).

The receptor comes from a woman aged 55-75 years with Graves' ophthalmopathy. Sequenced: blood. The gene calls are TRBV27 and TRBJ2-7; a weak D match, TRBD1 (5 bases). CDR3 protein: CASSLKDTSSYEQYF. CDR3 coding DNA: TGTGCCAGCAGTTTAAAGGACACCTCCTCCTACGAGCAGTACTTC.